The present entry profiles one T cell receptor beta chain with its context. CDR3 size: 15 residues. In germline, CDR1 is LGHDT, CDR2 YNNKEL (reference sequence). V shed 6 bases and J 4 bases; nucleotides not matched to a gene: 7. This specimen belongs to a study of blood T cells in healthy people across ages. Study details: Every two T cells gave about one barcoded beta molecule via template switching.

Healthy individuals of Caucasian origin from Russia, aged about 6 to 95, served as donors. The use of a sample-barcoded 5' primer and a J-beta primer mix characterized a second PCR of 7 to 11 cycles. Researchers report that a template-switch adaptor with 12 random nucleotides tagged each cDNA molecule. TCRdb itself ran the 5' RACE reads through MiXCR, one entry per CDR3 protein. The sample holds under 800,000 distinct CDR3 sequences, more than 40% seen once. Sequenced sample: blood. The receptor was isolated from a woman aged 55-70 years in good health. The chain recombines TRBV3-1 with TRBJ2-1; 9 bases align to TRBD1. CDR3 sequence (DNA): TGTGCCAGCAGGGGGGGGACAGGGTCTTACAATGAGCAGTTCTTC. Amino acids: CASRGGTGSYNEQFF.